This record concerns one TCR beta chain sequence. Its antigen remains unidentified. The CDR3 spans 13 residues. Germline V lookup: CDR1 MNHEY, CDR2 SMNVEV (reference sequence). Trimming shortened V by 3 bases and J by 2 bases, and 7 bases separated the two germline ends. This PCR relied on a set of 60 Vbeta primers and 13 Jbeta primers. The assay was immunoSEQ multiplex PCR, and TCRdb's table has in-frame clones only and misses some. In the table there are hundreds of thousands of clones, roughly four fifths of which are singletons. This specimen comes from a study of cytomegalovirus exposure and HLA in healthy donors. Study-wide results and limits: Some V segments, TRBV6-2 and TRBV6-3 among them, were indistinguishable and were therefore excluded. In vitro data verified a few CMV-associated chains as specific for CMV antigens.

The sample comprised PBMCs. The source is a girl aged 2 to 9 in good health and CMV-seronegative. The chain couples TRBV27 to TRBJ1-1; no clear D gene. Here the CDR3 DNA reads TGTGCCAGCAGTTTCGAGACTAACACTGAAGCTTTCTTT. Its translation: CASSFETNTEAFF.